The rows below give T cell receptor beta chains drawn from one sample of a study of CD8 T cells in Susac syndrome. Via MiXCR, TCRdb re-called the immunoSEQ multiplex PCR reads, giving one row per CDR3 protein. This sample has hundreds of thousands of distinct CDR3 sequences, with about 95% found just once. Sequencing was performed on CD4+ T cells from PBMCs. The receptors originated from a human donor with Susac syndrome. Each CDR3 is given with its conserved first and last residue. The D gene is left open where the match is weak. Some rows mark clone size as missing; the rest say once, few, many or name a class of expanded clone.

-	TRBV11-2	TRBJ1-1	-	CASSFHGGMNTEAFF	TGTGCCAGCAGCTTCCACGGGGGCATGAACACTGAAGCTTTCTTT
-	TRBV12-3/TRBV12-4	TRBJ1-1	TRBD1	CASTTGAGRDTEAFF	TGTGCCAGCACCACAGGGGCGGGGAGGGACACTGAAGCTTTCTTT
once	TRBV12-3/TRBV12-4	TRBJ2-5	-	CASSLRTKGGYLQETQYF	TGTGCCAGCAGTTTGAGGACGAAGGGAGGCTACCTCCAAGAGACCCAGTACTTC
-	TRBV2	TRBJ2-1	-	CASSVREAKQFF	TGTGCCAGCAGTGTACGGGAAGCCAAGCAGTTCTTC
-	TRBV3-1	TRBJ1-1	-	CASSHVGLGEAFF	TGTGCCAGCAGCCACGTCGGTTTGGGTGAAGCTTTCTTT
-	TRBV20-1	TRBJ2-2	TRBD2	CSASPPRLAGGTGELFF	TGCAGTGCTAGCCCCCCCCGACTAGCGGGAGGCACCGGGGAGCTGTTTTTT
-	TRBV4-1	TRBJ2-4	TRBD2	CASSPGGVAGPKNIQYF	TGCGCCAGCAGCCCGGGGGGGGTGGCGGGGCCCAAAAACATTCAGTACTTC
-	TRBV20-1	TRBJ2-5	TRBD2	CSARDGLAGALVAETQYF	TGCAGTGCTAGAGACGGGCTAGCGGGAGCCCTTGTAGCAGAGACCCAGTACTTC
-	TRBV4-2	TRBJ2-4	-	CASSPARGVSGNIQYF	TGTGCCAGCAGTCCTGCGCGCGGAGTCAGCGGAAACATTCAGTACTTC
-	TRBV7-9	TRBJ2-5	-	CASSSSTGGSETQYF	TGTGCCAGCAGCTCCTCCACGGGGGGCAGTGAGACCCAGTACTTC
-	TRBV30	TRBJ1-2	-	CAWSVRLGYTF	TGTGCCTGGAGTGTGAGGTTAGGCTACACCTTC
-	TRBV30	TRBJ1-5	-	CAWSGGALNQPQHF	TGTGCCTGGAGTGGGGGGGCCCTCAATCAGCCCCAGCATTTT
-	TRBV9	TRBJ2-5	-	CASSVAGGRRTGQETQYF	TGTGCCAGCAGCGTTGCCGGAGGGAGACGTACCGGCCAAGAGACCCAGTACTTC
-	TRBV29-1	TRBJ2-1	-	CSVRNTGNPYNEQFF	TGCAGCGTACGAAATACAGGGAATCCCTACAATGAGCAGTTCTTC
once	TRBV15	TRBJ1-3	-	CATSREGTTGNTIYF	TGTGCCACCAGCAGAGAGGGGACAACTGGAAACACCATATATTTT
-	TRBV30	TRBJ2-3	TRBD2	CAWSRGGRADTQYF	TGTGCCTGGAGCCGGGGAGGGCGGGCAGATACGCAGTATTTT
-	TRBV30	TRBJ2-3	-	CAWAIGTDTQYF	TGTGCCTGGGCAATTGGGACAGATACGCAGTATTTT
-	TRBV12-3/TRBV12-4	TRBJ1-2	-	CASSNQGRHYGYTF	TGTGCCAGCAGCAATCAGGGGCGTCACTATGGCTACACCTTC